A few counts support the clone carrying this T cell receptor beta chain. The data belong to a study of blood T cell repertoires in COVID-19. Overall study context: The cDNA or gDNA used as material had been derived from T cells, B-cell-depleted T cells, or PBMCs.

In the original analysis: Amplification of reference gene primers was used by the study to estimate nucleated cell counts. Sequencing used immunoSEQ multiplex PCR; TCRdb keeps in-frame clones, though not all of them. V and J calls and clone size are as listed in that table; D and trimming were resolved from the DNA. The data hold about 410,000 clones, with 80% to 95% observed a single time. Two negative PCRs, clearance, or symptom resolution were required of recovered Cohort 3 donors. This CDR3 contains 15 residues. V lost 5 bases and J lost 3, with 17 bases in between. Looked up from germline, CDR1 is SGHRS and CDR2 is YFSETQ.

The sample taken for sequencing was PBMCs or T cells enriched from blood (not recorded which). This rearrangement joins TRBV5-1 to TRBJ1-1; a possible D gene is TRBD1 (6 bases). The clonotype was recovered from a man between 18 and 35 years old who had recovered from COVID-19. CDR3 protein: CASREGRGRDTEAFF. The CDR3 DNA follows: TGCGCCAGCAGAGAAGGGAGGGGGAGGGACACTGAAGCTTTCTTT.